A single sample is the source of the 16 T cell receptor beta chains below, sequenced in a study of tumor and adjacent non-tumor tissue in lung cancer. This sample's RNA came from whole unsorted tissue. Three rounds of nested PCR, following a modified ARM-PCR protocol, produced the TCRbeta library. TCRdb redid the calling of the multiplex PCR reads with MiXCR, one entry per CDR3 protein. This table holds roughly 220,000 distinct CDR3 sequences, over 55% found once. What was sequenced was lung tumor tissue. The origin of the receptors is a man in his fifties or sixties with non-small cell lung cancer.

Note on this clonotype: Here the CDR3 omits its conserved ending phenylalanine or tryptophan, so a read error is the likely source. The chain's CDR3 is CASSGTVSTDTQYI. The CDR3 coding sequence is TGTGCCAGCAGTGGTACAGTTTCAACAGATACGCAGTATATT. The chain recombines TRBV12-3 or TRBV12-4 with TRBJ2-3; D not resolved. V was pared by 5 bases and J by 3 bases, with 12 bases between. The CDR3 runs 14 residues.

This chain connects TRBV7-9 to TRBJ2-1; unclear D gene. The V gene lost 0 bases and the J gene lost 10 bases, with 7 bases spanning the gap. Germline lookup yields CDR1 SEHNR and CDR2 FQNEAQ (reference sequence). The CDR3 consists of 12 residues. The CDR3 region is CASSLAANEQFF. CDR3 nucleotides: TGTGCCAGCAGCTTAGCAGCGAACGAGCAGTTCTTC. The entire variable domain, with the rest obtained from reference TRBV7-9 and TRBJ2-1, is as follows: DTGVSQNPRHKITKRGQNVTFRCDPISEHNRLYWYRQTLGQGPEFLTYFQNEAQLEKSRLLSDRFSAERPKGSFSTLEIQRTEQGDSAMYLCASSLAANEQFFGPGTRLTVL.

By share of the sample, this clonotype is medium-sized. CDR3 bases: TGTGCCAGCAGCGCCGGTCGACAGGGACGAGGCGACACTGAAGCTTTCTTT. As protein: CASSAGRQGRGDTEAFF. V is TRBV5-4 and J is TRBJ1-1, with 7 nucleotides matching TRBD1. V trimming: 4 bases; J trimming: 3 bases; junction bases outside the gene matches: 15. This CDR3 comprises 17 residues. CDR1 is SGHNT, CDR2 YYREEE, per germline (reference sequence).

For this clonotype: Germline and junction disagree at one end, which may indicate a read error. This sequence joins TRBV20-1 and TRBJ2-5; tentatively, D is TRBD1 or TRBD2 (5 bases each). Germline V gene lookup returns CDR1 DFQATT and CDR2 SNEGSKA (reference sequence). CDR3 size: 14 residues. The CDR3 loop reads CSARVGGYQETPYF. For the CDR3, the DNA is TGCAGTGCTAGGGTTGGGGGATACCAAGAGACCCCGTACTTC.

With respect to this clonotype: Compared with germline, one end of the junction differs, possibly owing to a read error. The chain combines TRBV11-2 with TRBJ2-5; D is unresolved. The CDR3 has 12 amino acids. CDR1 SGHAT and CDR2 FQNNGV come from the germline V gene. DNA of the CDR3: TGCACCAGCAGCCCGAAAGGGCAGATCCAGTACTTC. It is translated as CTSSPKGQIQYF.

Note on this clonotype: The junction differs from germline at one of its ends, possibly a read error. The V and J genes are TRBV11-2 and TRBJ2-6, with 7 bases that match TRBD1. Germline lookup yields CDR1 SGHAT and CDR2 FQNNGV. The CDR3 extends over 17 amino acids. As DNA, the CDR3 is TGTGCCAGCAGCCTGAACAGGGGCTACTCTGGGGCCAACGTCGTGACTTTC. This encodes CASSLNRGYSGANVVTF.

A note on this clonotype: The junction and the germline gene differ at one end; a read error may be behind it. The V and J genes are TRBV4-1 and TRBJ2-2, with D tentatively TRBD1 or TRBD2 (5 bases each). The length of the CDR3 is 13 residues. Germline V gene sequence: CDR1 MGHRA, CDR2 YSYEKL. For the CDR3, the DNA is TGTGCCAGCAGCCAAGTCACCGGGGCGAAGTTGTTTTTT. Translated: CASSQVTGAKLFF.

Details on this clonotype: One end of the junction fails to match germline, which may point to a read error. The V call is TRBV4-3, the J call TRBJ2-5; TRBD2 is a possible D gene (5 bases). The germline gives CDR1 LGHNA, CDR2 YSLEER. The CDR3 is 15 amino acids. In DNA, the CDR3 is TGCGCCAGCAGCCTGGTAGAGGGCATTGGGGAGACCCAATACTTC. It encodes CASSLVEGIGETQYF.

This clonotype was seen many times. The chain employs TRBV20-1 and TRBJ2-7, with 7 bases fitting TRBD1. The germline V gene encodes CDR1 DFQATT and CDR2 SNEGSKA (reference sequence). The J segment lost 4 bases and the V segment lost 5 bases, leaving 11 bases of the junction unmatched. The CDR3 extends over 14 amino acids. This chain's CDR3 is CSAFPGTVAYEQYF. As DNA, the CDR3 is TGCAGTGCTTTTCCCGGGACAGTGGCGTACGAGCAGTACTTC.

Details on this clonotype: Germline and junction disagree at one end, which may indicate a read error. The rearrangement joins TRBV20-1 to TRBJ1-3; D is unresolved. The CDR3 spans 14 residues. Germline-derived CDR1 and CDR2 are DFQATT and SNEGSKA (reference sequence). The CDR3 here is CSASLMVKGNTIYF. The CDR3 DNA is TGCAGTGCTAGTCTGATGGTGAAGGGAAACACCATATACTTT.

The gene calls are TRBV6-2 or TRBV6-3 and TRBJ2-5, with 9 positions matching TRBD2. The junction had 12 bases not matched to a gene; V was cut back by 5 bases and J by 5 bases. Germline CDR1 reads MNHEY; CDR2 reads SVGEGT. The CDR3 sequence is 16 residues long. The CDR3 DNA is TGTGCCAGCAGTCACCCGCTAGCGGGAAAACGGGAGACCCAGTACTTC. It is translated as CASSHPLAGKRETQYF.

This clonotype was seen a single time. The chain couples TRBV6-5 to TRBJ1-2; D is unresolved. V lost 6 bases to trimming and J lost 6 bases, with 14 bases between them. CDR1 and CDR2 (germline): MNHEY, SVGAGI. The CDR3 spans 13 residues. CDR3 nucleotide sequence: TGTGCCAGCAGCCCCAGTGGTGAGGATGGCTACACCTTC. The encoded protein is CASSPSGEDGYTF.

Remarks on this clonotype: This clone may be a read error of a much larger clone one base away. The gene calls are TRBV20-1 and TRBJ1-2; TRBD1 matches at 7 bases. V shed 4 bases and J 4 bases; nucleotides not matched to a gene: 3. The germline V gene has CDR1 DFQATT and CDR2 SNEGSKA (reference sequence). The CDR3 spans 12 residues. In DNA, the CDR3 is TGCAGTGCTACTAGACAGGGCTATGGCTACACCTTC. Translating it yields CSATRQGYGYTF.

In this sample, this clonotype turned up many times. The genes are TRBV20-1 and TRBJ2-7; 8 bases are shared with TRBD2. From germline, CDR1 is DFQATT and CDR2 SNEGSKA (reference sequence). This CDR3 is 15 amino acids long. The V and J ends lost 6 bases and 0 bases, in that order; junction bases with no gene match: 10. The CDR3 region is CSAAPIAGSSYEQYF. The CDR3 nucleotides read TGCAGTGCGGCGCCGATAGCGGGAAGCTCCTACGAGCAGTACTTC.

This clonotype was counted between two and nine times. This chain connects TRBV6-5 to TRBJ2-5; no clear D gene. The ends were cut back, 0 bases at V and 4 bases at J, with 9 bases in the middle. CDR1 MNHEY and CDR2 SVGAGI come from the germline V gene. The CDR3 length is 14 residues. CDR3: CASSYSSIGETQYF. The CDR3 DNA reads TGTGCCAGCAGTTACTCGAGTATCGGAGAGACCCAGTACTTC.

The chain employs TRBV30 and TRBJ1-6, with TRBD1 identical over 9 bases. Unmatched junction bases numbered 9, after V lost 2 bases and J lost 10 bases. Germline V gene data show CDR1 as GTSNPN and CDR2 as SVGIG (reference sequence). The CDR3 sequence is 15 residues long. The CDR3 DNA reads as TGTGCCTGGAGTATCCGGGACAGGGTGTACTCACCCCTCCACTTT. This sequence encodes CAWSIRDRVYSPLHF.